This T cell receptor beta chain derives from a study of blood T cell repertoires in COVID-19 (dated by TCRdb to the early 2020s). Background for the entire study: Samples covering the acute and convalescent phases of COVID-19 were provided by collaborators in the United States, Italy and Spain. A de-identified subject ID, COVID-19 status, age in years and sex were almost always included in the sample metadata. The material from the prospective study consisted of cDNA or gDNA derived from T cells, B-cell-depleted T cells, or PBMCs. Where available, HLA class I and class II types were obtained from metadata supplied by the sample provider rather than from assay-based typing. Subjects who had been exposed to COVID-19, were actively infected with it, or had recovered from it provided the deeply sampled blood TCRbeta repertoires that made up the dataset. The samples were drawn from two sources: the first 160 participants of the ongoing ImmuneRACE study, and 1,000 to 1,500 subjects contributed by 6 global collaborators. The repertoires were made available in a free public database intended to serve as a resource for research on the immune response to SARS-CoV-2. The research as a whole found: Clinical and demographic metadata were provided uncurated, with the amount varying by source and participant.

One collaborating source in Seattle enrolled patients during active infection and followed them longitudinally through the course of disease. Each collaborating institution followed its own protocols to collect whole blood in K2EDTA tubes. For TCRbeta analysis, collaborators shipped samples in one of three forms: frozen whole blood, isolated PBMCs, or DNA extracted from either of those sample types. Worth noting for this clone: Its recognized antigen is unknown. No clone much larger than this one lies a single base away; base qualities are absent.

TCRbeta CDR3 regions were amplified from genomic DNA using the immunoSEQ Assay, a bias-controlled multiplex PCR. The source study handled its data this way. The number of nucleated cells in each sample was estimated by amplification of reference gene primers within the assay. To quantify the absolute abundance of each unique TCRbeta CDR3 rearrangement, sequence reads were collapsed and filtered. Productive Simpson clonality was computed per sample as the square root of Simpson's diversity index over productive rearrangements. The immuneACCESS repertoire file appears here via TCRdb, limited to in-frame rearrangements. These files lack a portion of the clones; in checked studies, under half of the deficit traces to unresolved V genes, and the cause of the others is not known. V and J calls and clone size are copied from that table; D and trimming were computed from the DNA. Within this sample are just over 300,000 clones, with about nine tenths of them counted one time only. In total, the top ten clones hold roughly 1.9% of the sample.

The V and J ends are trimmed by 4 bases and 0 bases, leaving 13 bases between them. The CDR3, cysteine through phenylalanine, is 15 amino acids long. The entry retains the CDR3 DNA only, 45 bases that are in frame from base 1. Via the germline V gene, CDR1 is SGHRS and CDR2 YFSETQ. The source of this sequence is a woman aged 25-40 years with COVID-19, enrolled during active disease. Recombination linked TRBV5-1 to TRBJ1-1; the D gene is not confidently resolved. The source material was peripheral blood. The CDR3 sequence is CASSPRVSMNTEAFF. The nucleotide sequence reads TGCGCCAGCAGCCCGCGGGTCAGCATGAACACTGAAGCTTTCTTT. Where the CDR3 stops, the reference TRBV5-1 and TRBJ1-1 genes take over; the full variable domain is KAGVTQTPRYLIKTRGQQVTLSCSPISGHRSVSWYQQTPGQGLQFLFEYFSETQRNKGNFPGRFSGRQFSNSRSEMNVSTLELGDSALYLCASSPRVSMNTEAFFGQGTRLTVV.